These T cell receptor beta chains were read from a single sample in a study of radiotherapy plus CTLA-4 blockade in lung cancer. Here immunoSEQ multiplex PCR was the method, and the copy in TCRdb shows in-frame clones only, minus some. The sample yields 85,000 to 90,000 clones, approximately 86% seen once. This specimen was peripheral blood, taken from a patient treated with radiotherapy plus ipilimumab. The source is a human donor with non-small cell lung cancer that progressed on radiotherapy plus ipilimumab. Both conserved end residues are part of each CDR3. A D gene is named only where the DNA matches it firmly. Clone sizes are given selectively: once, few, many, or a class where the clone is expanded.

V	J	size	D	DNA	CDR3
TRBV28	TRBJ2-7	.	.	TGTGCCAGCAGTTTATTCATGGGTCCTCTGGACGAGCAGTACTTC	CASSLFMGPLDEQYF
TRBV5-1	TRBJ2-3	.	TRBD2	TGCGCCAGCAGCAGCGGGGTTTCGGATACGCAGTATTTT	CASSSGVSDTQYF
TRBV7-6	TRBJ2-1	.	TRBD2	TGTGCCAGCAGCAGGACTAGCGGGAGTGGGTATGAGCAGTTCTTC	CASSRTSGSGYEQFF
TRBV21-1	TRBJ1-1	.	.	TGTGCCACCTTCCGGGACAGACTCGGGGCTTTCTTT	CATFRDRLGAFF
TRBV27	TRBJ1-2	.	TRBD1	TGTGCCAGCAGGGCACCGGGACAGCGAAGGGGCTACACCTTC	CASRAPGQRRGYTF
TRBV5-3	TRBJ2-7	once	TRBD2	TGTGCCAGAAGCTTCGCTGGACTAGCGCGTTCCTACGAGCAGTACTTC	CARSFAGLARSYEQYF
TRBV10-3	TRBJ2-5	.	.	TGTGCCATCAGTGACAGGCCGGTGAAGGAAGAGACCCAGTACTTC	CAISDRPVKEETQYF
TRBV6-5	TRBJ2-7	.	TRBD2	TGTGCCAGCAGCCTCGGACTAGTGCAGGCCTACGAGCAGTACTTC	CASSLGLVQAYEQYF
TRBV4-2	TRBJ1-5	once	.	TGTGCCAGCAGCCAAGATAGAGGGATGGGTCAGCCCCAGCATTTT	CASSQDRGMGQPQHF
TRBV6-6	TRBJ2-3	.	.	TGTGCCAGCAGTTACTCTAGCTACGATACGCAGTATTTT	CASSYSSYDTQYF